Reported below is one TCR beta chain. The antigen is unknown. This specimen belongs to a study of shared clonotypes between healthy human individuals. Study-level findings and limits: Naive subsets tended to show greater estimated richness than memory subsets. Clonotypes not shared had lower generation probabilities than those common to all four donors.

Adults of Caucasian background living in Nashville, Tennessee made up all donors. This table comes from immunoSEQ multiplex PCR, and its TCRdb copy is limited to in-frame clones, with some not included. The table lists over 1.5 million clones, approximately 98% of them singletons, with roughly 0.45% in the top ten. CDR1 and CDR2 from the germline V gene are MDHEN and SYDVKM. V was clipped by 6 bases and J by 3 bases, with 9 bases between them. The CDR3 loop spans 12 amino acids. The chain uses TRBV28 and TRBJ2-7; D gene unclear. The sample consisted of naive CD4+ T cells sorted from blood. Subset of the sample: CD45RA+ positively selected. This receptor was taken from a man aged 30 to 45 in good health. The CDR3 sequence is CASSRIIYEQYF. The CDR3 bases are TGTGCCAGCAGCCGGATAATCTACGAGCAGTACTTC.